Listed below are T cell receptor beta chains from one sample, sequenced in a study of blood T cells in healthy people across ages. TCRdb re-derived calls from the 5' RACE reads in MiXCR, one entry per CDR3 protein. In the table there are 1 million to 1.2 million distinct CDR3 sequences, more than 30% of which are singletons. Input material: blood. Source of these receptors: a man aged 18 to 30 in good health. Each CDR3 is given with its conserved first and last residue. The order of the fields is D gene, J gene, clone size, V gene, CDR3 DNA, CDR3 protein. The D gene is left open where the match is weak. Size tells how often a clone was seen (once, few, many) or the class of an expanded clone, and some rows leave it out.

TRBD1 | TRBJ1-1 | few | TRBV5-1 | TGCGCCAGCAGCTCTCCACTGGGTCAGGGGGTCACTGAAGCTTTCTTT | CASSSPLGQGVTEAFF
- | TRBJ2-2 | many | TRBV20-1 | TGCAGTGCGATTTCGGTTGACACCGGGGAGCTGTTTTTT | CSAISVDTGELFF
- | TRBJ2-7 | - | TRBV6-2/TRBV6-3 | TGTGCCAGCAGTTATTTAACGGAGGTCCCCTACGAGCAGTACTTC | CASSYLTEVPYEQYF
TRBD1 | TRBJ1-1 | - | TRBV6-2/TRBV6-3 | TGTGCCAGCAGTTATCGGACAGGGGTTACTGAAGCTTTCTTT | CASSYRTGVTEAFF
- | TRBJ2-1 | - | TRBV11-2 | TGTGCCAGCAGCTTCATACCAGGGCCCGCCAAAAATGAGCAGTTCTTC | CASSFIPGPAKNEQFF
TRBD1 | TRBJ2-7 | few | TRBV7-2 | TGTGCCAGCAGCTTTATGGGGGTAGGACAGGGACAGGACGAGCAGTACTTC | CASSFMGVGQGQDEQYF
- | TRBJ1-2 | few | TRBV10-3 | TGTGCCATCAGTGGAGGGGACTATGGCTACACCTTC | CAISGGDYGYTF
TRBD1 | TRBJ2-7 | many | TRBV27 | TGTGCCAGCAGTCTAAGGGGGCTTAACGAGCAGTACTTC | CASSLRGLNEQYF
- | TRBJ2-1 | - | TRBV20-1 | TGCAGTGCTAGGCCCCTCCGGGCCGAAGCCATTACCTACAATGAGCAGTTCTTC | CSARPLRAEAITYNEQFF
- | TRBJ1-6 | few | TRBV12-3/TRBV12-4 | TGTGCCAGCAGTCCCGGTGGCAGGGGAAATTCACCCCTCCACTTT | CASSPGGRGNSPLHF
- | TRBJ2-6 | few | TRBV10-3 | TGTGCCATCAGTGTATCTGGGGCCAACGTCCTGACTTTC | CAISVSGANVLTF
TRBD1 | TRBJ1-3 | - | TRBV4-3 | TGCGCCAGCAGCCAATCTGGACAGGGGGTTGGAAACACCATATATTTT | CASSQSGQGVGNTIYF
- | TRBJ2-1 | - | TRBV7-8 | TGTGCCAGCAGCCACGCGGTGATTAGCTCCTACAATGAGCAGTTCTTC | CASSHAVISSYNEQFF
- | TRBJ1-1 | - | TRBV6-5 | TGTGCCAGCAGTTACTCGAACACAGGACCTAACACTGGAGCTTTCTTT | CASSYSNTGPNTGAFF
TRBD1 | TRBJ1-1 | - | TRBV27 | TGTGCCAGCAGTTTACCGGGACAGAGATACACTGAAGCTTTCTTT | CASSLPGQRYTEAFF
- | TRBJ1-2 | few | TRBV6-2/TRBV6-3 | TGTGCCAGCAGCGGAGGCGAGGGGTTTCATGGCTACACCTTC | CASSGGEGFHGYTF
TRBD1 | TRBJ1-6 | few | TRBV28 | TGTGCCAGCAGTCCGCCGACAGGGACCCCTCCAACACCCCTCCACTTT | CASSPPTGTPPTPLHF
- | TRBJ2-7 | - | TRBV4-3 | TGCGCCAGCAGCCGAGGCGCCAGGGGCTACGAGCAGTACTTC | CASSRGARGYEQYF
- | TRBJ2-1 | few | TRBV20-1 | TGCAGTGCTAGAATAAAGACCTATCGTGGACGGAGAAGGGATGAGCAGTTCTTC | CSARIKTYRGRRRDEQFF
- | TRBJ2-5 | - | TRBV20-1 | TGCACAGCTGGGGGTAGGATAAAAGAGACCCAGTACTTC | CTAGGRIKETQYF
- | TRBJ1-2 | many | TRBV29-1 | TGCAGCGTTGAGACAGGCTATGGCTACACCTTC | CSVETGYGYTF
- | TRBJ2-7 | - | TRBV7-2 | TGTGCCAGCAGCTCTACTTTTGGGGTTTTGTACTTC | CASSSTFGVLYF
- | TRBJ2-1 | few | TRBV12-3/TRBV12-4 | TGTGCCAGCAGCCTTTCAACTTACGCCGGGGTTCCTAGGGATGAGCAGTTCTTC | CASSLSTYAGVPRDEQFF
TRBD2 | TRBJ2-3 | - | TRBV20-1 | TGCAGTGCTAGCGCAGCGGGACCGAGCACAGATACGCAGTATTTT | CSASAAGPSTDTQYF
- | TRBJ1-2 | - | TRBV6-5 | TGTGCCAGCTTGGGGATGTATAGCTACACCTTC | CASLGMYSYTF
- | TRBJ2-3 | few | TRBV7-2 | TGTGCCAGCAGCCTACCACAACGCACAGATACGCAGTATTTT | CASSLPQRTDTQYF